Listed below are T cell receptor beta chains from one sample, sequenced in a study of CD8 T cells in Susac syndrome. TCRdb re-derived calls from the immunoSEQ multiplex PCR reads in MiXCR, one entry per CDR3 protein. The sample carries more than 100,000 distinct CDR3 sequences, over 80% recorded once. Sequencing was done on a sample of CD8+ T cells from PBMCs. Receptors originate from a human donor with multiple sclerosis. Both conserved end residues are part of each CDR3. D genes are given only for firm matches. Some rows mark clone size as missing; the rest say once, few, many or name a class of expanded clone.

abundance,d_gene,j_gene,v_gene,CDR3aa,CDR3nt
few,-,TRBJ1-3,TRBV28,CASSFVNSGNTIYF,TGTGCCAGCAGTTTTGTGAATTCCGGAAACACCATATATTTT
many,-,TRBJ1-5,TRBV7-9,CASSLGWGQQPQHF,TGTGCCAGCAGCTTAGGCTGGGGACAACAGCCCCAGCATTTT
-,-,TRBJ2-7,TRBV7-2,CASSLLGFAYEQYF,TGTGCCAGCAGCCTCTTAGGCTTCGCCTACGAGCAGTACTTC
-,-,TRBJ2-7,TRBV6-1,CATTVQGITYEQYF,TGTGCCACCACCGTCCAGGGGATTACCTACGAGCAGTACTTC
-,-,TRBJ1-2,TRBV20-1,CSARDLDSGDYGYTF,TGCAGTGCTAGAGATCTGGACTCGGGAGACTATGGCTACACCTTC
-,TRBD1,TRBJ1-5,TRBV28,CASSLGTEVSQPQHF,TGTGCCAGCAGTTTAGGGACAGAGGTGAGCCAGCCCCAGCATTTT
-,TRBD2,TRBJ2-1,TRBV12-3/TRBV12-4,CASSLMTSGNEQFF,TGTGCCAGCAGTTTAATGACTAGCGGCAATGAGCAGTTCTTC
-,TRBD2,TRBJ2-1,TRBV4-1,CASSLAGVDNEQFF,TGCGCCAGCTCTTTGGCGGGGGTTGACAATGAGCAGTTCTTC
few,-,TRBJ1-5,TRBV30,CAWSVGPNQPQHF,TGTGCCTGGAGTGTGGGTCCCAATCAGCCCCAGCATTTT
-,-,TRBJ1-6,TRBV12-3/TRBV12-4,CASSEGQGGSPLHF,TGTGCCAGCAGTGAAGGGCAGGGTGGTTCACCCCTCCACTTT
-,-,TRBJ1-5,TRBV27,CASSLRGGQPQRF,TGTGCCAGCAGTTTAAGAGGAGGCCAGCCCCAGCGTTTT
-,-,TRBJ1-1,TRBV12-3/TRBV12-4,CASSFMNTEAFF,TGTGCCAGCAGTTTTATGAACACTGAAGCTTTCTTT
-,-,TRBJ2-1,TRBV9,CASSPEGLEQFF,TGTGCCAGCAGCCCAGAGGGCCTCGAGCAGTTCTTC
-,TRBD2,TRBJ2-3,TRBV7-3,CASSAGLAVTDTQYF,TGTGCCAGCAGTGCGGGACTAGCGGTCACAGATACGCAGTATTTT
once,-,TRBJ2-1,TRBV19,CASSWDTYNEQFF,TGTGCCAGTAGTTGGGACACGTACAATGAGCAGTTCTTC
-,-,TRBJ2-3,TRBV6-5,CASSYEHPTDTQYF,TGTGCCAGCAGTTACGAGCATCCCACAGATACGCAGTATTTT
-,-,TRBJ1-2,TRBV19,CASTPSGQPYGYTF,TGTGCCAGTACCCCGAGTGGGCAGCCCTATGGCTACACCTTC
-,-,TRBJ2-3,TRBV4-1,CASSQERQPSTDTQYF,TGCGCCAGCAGCCAAGAGCGGCAGCCCAGCACAGATACGCAGTATTTT
-,-,TRBJ2-7,TRBV11-2,CASRGGTDSYEQYF,TGTGCCAGCAGAGGAGGGACAGACTCCTACGAGCAGTACTTC
-,-,TRBJ2-7,TRBV5-6,CASSKEGRDPYEQYF,TGTGCCAGCAGCAAAGAAGGACGGGACCCCTACGAGCAGTACTTC
-,TRBD1,TRBJ2-5,TRBV4-1,CASSQGQGRETQYF,TGCGCCAGCAGCCAAGGACAGGGACGGGAGACCCAGTACTTC
-,-,TRBJ1-4,TRBV11-2,CASSTTTRATNEKLFF,TGTGCCAGCAGCACAACAACGCGGGCAACTAATGAAAAACTGTTTTTT
-,-,TRBJ2-1,TRBV6-6,CASSLIVQGRDEQFF,TGTGCCAGCAGCCTTATCGTACAGGGTCGGGATGAGCAGTTCTTC
-,-,TRBJ1-6,TRBV20-1,CSARDSTHRVDSPLHF,TGCAGTGCTAGAGATTCGACCCACAGGGTTGATTCACCCCTCCACTTT
-,TRBD2,TRBJ2-2,TRBV9,CASSPREGRLDTGELFF,TGTGCCAGCAGCCCTCGGGAGGGCCGGCTCGACACCGGGGAGCTGTTTTTT
-,-,TRBJ2-1,TRBV11-3,CASSHARLVNEQFF,TGTGCCAGCAGCCACGCCCGACTAGTAAATGAGCAGTTCTTC
-,-,TRBJ2-1,TRBV6-4,CASSDPPGSEQFF,TGTGCCAGCAGTGACCCGCCGGGGAGTGAGCAGTTCTTC
-,-,TRBJ1-1,TRBV30,CAWVDSSFSEAFF,TGTGCCTGGGTCGACAGTAGCTTTTCTGAAGCTTTCTTT
-,-,TRBJ2-7,TRBV27,CASSLSTTSSYEQYF,TGTGCCAGCAGCCTATCGACCACGAGCTCCTACGAGCAGTACTTC
-,-,TRBJ1-1,TRBV19,CASSSGGPEAFF,TGTGCCAGTAGTTCTGGGGGACCTGAAGCTTTCTTT
-,-,TRBJ1-1,TRBV4-3,CASSQSYGGGGTEAFF,TGCGCCAGCAGCCAATCCTACGGGGGAGGGGGAACTGAAGCTTTCTTT
-,-,TRBJ1-3,TRBV27,CASRGLADTIYF,TGTGCCAGCAGGGGGCTTGCGGACACCATATATTTT
-,-,TRBJ2-1,TRBV9,CASSEIRLTGSNEQFF,TGTGCCAGCAGCGAAATAAGGTTGACCGGATCTAATGAGCAGTTCTTC
-,-,TRBJ1-1,TRBV28,CASSLQGPEAFF,TGTGCCAGCAGTCTACAGGGCCCTGAAGCTTTCTTT
-,-,TRBJ1-1,TRBV4-3,CASSQDWGPEAFF,TGCGCCAGCAGCCAAGATTGGGGACCTGAAGCTTTCTTT
-,-,TRBJ2-1,TRBV7-9,CASSLQGRPPYNEQFF,TGTGCCAGCAGCTTACAGGGCAGGCCCCCCTACAATGAGCAGTTCTTC
-,TRBD2,TRBJ2-3,TRBV6-2/TRBV6-3,CASRSPSGGADTQYF,TGTGCCAGCAGGTCCCCTAGCGGGGGAGCAGATACGCAGTATTTT
-,TRBD1,TRBJ1-3,TRBV27,CASSLTGVEDTIYF,TGTGCCAGCAGTCTGACAGGGGTTGAGGACACCATATATTTT
once,TRBD1,TRBJ2-2,TRBV27,CASSLLQGANGELFF,TGTGCCAGCAGCCTACTTCAGGGGGCTAACGGGGAGCTGTTTTTT
-,-,TRBJ2-6,TRBV6-1,CASSGDQGTGANVLTF,TGTGCCAGCAGTGGCGACCAGGGTACTGGGGCCAACGTCCTGACTTTC
-,TRBD2,TRBJ2-1,TRBV7-6,CASSLARSGSGSYNEQFF,TGTGCCAGCAGCTTAGCCCGGAGCGGGAGTGGGTCCTACAATGAGCAGTTCTTC
-,-,TRBJ2-7,TRBV11-3,CASSSTGRNEQYF,TGTGCCAGCAGCTCTACCGGGCGGAACGAGCAGTACTTC
-,-,TRBJ1-1,TRBV12-3/TRBV12-4,CASTPGGETEAFF,TGTGCCAGCACCCCCGGGGGGGAGACTGAAGCTTTCTTT
-,TRBD1,TRBJ1-2,TRBV5-6,CASSLAWGQDEESYGYTF,TGTGCCAGCAGCTTGGCCTGGGGACAGGACGAAGAATCCTATGGCTACACCTTC
-,TRBD2,TRBJ2-1,TRBV12-3/TRBV12-4,CASSSLEREGPGQFF,TGTGCCAGCAGTTCCCTAGAGCGGGAAGGCCCTGGGCAGTTCTTC